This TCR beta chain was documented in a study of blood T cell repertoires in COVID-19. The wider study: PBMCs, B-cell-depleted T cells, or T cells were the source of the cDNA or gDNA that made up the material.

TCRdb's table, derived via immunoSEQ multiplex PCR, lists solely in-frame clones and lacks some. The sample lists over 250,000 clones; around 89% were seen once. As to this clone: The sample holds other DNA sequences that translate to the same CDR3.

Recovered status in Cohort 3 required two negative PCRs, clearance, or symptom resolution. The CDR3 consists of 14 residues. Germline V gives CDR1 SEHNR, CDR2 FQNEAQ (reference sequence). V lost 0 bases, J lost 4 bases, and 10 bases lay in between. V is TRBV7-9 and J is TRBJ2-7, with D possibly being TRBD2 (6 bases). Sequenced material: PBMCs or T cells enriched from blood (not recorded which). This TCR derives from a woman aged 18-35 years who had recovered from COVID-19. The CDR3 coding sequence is TGTGCCAGCAGCTTAGCGGGAGGTGCTTACGAGCAGTACTTC. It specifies CASSLAGGAYEQYF.